The rows below give T cell receptor beta chains drawn from one sample of a study of blood T cells in healthy people across ages. TCRdb passed the 5' RACE reads through MiXCR, listing each CDR3 protein once. This table holds about 670,000 distinct CDR3 sequences, approximately 52% found once. Material: blood. Every receptor here comes from a woman aged 80 or over in good health. Both conserved end residues are part of each CDR3. D genes are given only for firm matches. Some rows have no size entry. The others give once, few or many, or a class for an expanded clone.

>many|TRBV12-3/TRBV12-4|NA|TRBJ2-1
TGTGCCAGCAGAAACGCACCGGGGCCCAAGAAGTTCTTC
CASRNAPGPKKFF
>many|TRBV20-1|NA|TRBJ1-1
TGCAGTGTTGGTGGAGGGAACACTGAAGCTTTCTTT
CSVGGGNTEAFF
>few|TRBV20-1|NA|TRBJ1-4
TGCAGTGCGCCTGACAGGTCTACGCGAGAAAAACTGTTTTTT
CSAPDRSTREKLFF
>NA|TRBV20-1|NA|TRBJ1-6
TGCAGTGCTAGAAAGTTCGGTGTGGCGACCCTCCACTTT
CSARKFGVATLHF
>NA|TRBV7-9|NA|TRBJ2-2
TGTGCCAGCACCCCGGACTGGAACACCGGGGAGCTGTTTTTT
CASTPDWNTGELFF
>NA|TRBV29-1|NA|TRBJ2-5
TGCAGCGTTGAAAGATTATCGGACAGCCCAGGGGCCCAGTACTTC
CSVERLSDSPGAQYF
>NA|TRBV28|NA|TRBJ2-5
TGTGCCAGCGCCGGGTCGGGACACTTACAAGAGACCCAGTACTTC
CASAGSGHLQETQYF
>NA|TRBV29-1|NA|TRBJ1-2
TGCAGCGTGGGAGGCGCCTCCTATAACTATGGCTACACCTTC
CSVGGASYNYGYTF
>NA|TRBV14|NA|TRBJ1-1
TGTGCCAGCAGCCAAGAACGGGACACTGAAGCTTTCTTT
CASSQERDTEAFF
>many|TRBV20-1|TRBD2|TRBJ2-1
TGCAGTGCTAGAGAGCCGCCGGGACTACCTTTTCCGGACAATGAGCAGTTCTTC
CSAREPPGLPFPDNEQFF
>once|TRBV19|TRBD1|TRBJ2-7
TGTGCCAGTAGTCAAACGACAGGGAATTGGTTCGAGCAGTACTTC
CASSQTTGNWFEQYF
>many|TRBV28|TRBD1|TRBJ2-3
TGTGCCAGCAGTTTGGCGGGGGACAGGGGCACAGATACGCAGTATTTT
CASSLAGDRGTDTQYF
>few|TRBV7-9|TRBD2|TRBJ2-1
TGTGCCAGCAGCCCAGCGGGGGGGGGCTACAATGAGCAGTTCTTC
CASSPAGGGYNEQFF
>many|TRBV12-3/TRBV12-4|NA|TRBJ2-7
TGTGCCAGCAGTTTGGCGGACTTATCCCACGAGCAGTACTTC
CASSLADLSHEQYF
>NA|TRBV11-1|NA|TRBJ1-1
TGTGCCAGCAGCGTACAATTTGGAACTGAAGCTTTCTTT
CASSVQFGTEAFF
>NA|TRBV28|NA|TRBJ2-1
TGTGCCAGCAGTCTGGGCCCCCCGGGCAATGAGCAGTTCTTC
CASSLGPPGNEQFF
>many|TRBV29-1|NA|TRBJ2-7
TGCAGCGTTGTCCGTAACAGCTACGAGCAGTACTTC
CSVVRNSYEQYF